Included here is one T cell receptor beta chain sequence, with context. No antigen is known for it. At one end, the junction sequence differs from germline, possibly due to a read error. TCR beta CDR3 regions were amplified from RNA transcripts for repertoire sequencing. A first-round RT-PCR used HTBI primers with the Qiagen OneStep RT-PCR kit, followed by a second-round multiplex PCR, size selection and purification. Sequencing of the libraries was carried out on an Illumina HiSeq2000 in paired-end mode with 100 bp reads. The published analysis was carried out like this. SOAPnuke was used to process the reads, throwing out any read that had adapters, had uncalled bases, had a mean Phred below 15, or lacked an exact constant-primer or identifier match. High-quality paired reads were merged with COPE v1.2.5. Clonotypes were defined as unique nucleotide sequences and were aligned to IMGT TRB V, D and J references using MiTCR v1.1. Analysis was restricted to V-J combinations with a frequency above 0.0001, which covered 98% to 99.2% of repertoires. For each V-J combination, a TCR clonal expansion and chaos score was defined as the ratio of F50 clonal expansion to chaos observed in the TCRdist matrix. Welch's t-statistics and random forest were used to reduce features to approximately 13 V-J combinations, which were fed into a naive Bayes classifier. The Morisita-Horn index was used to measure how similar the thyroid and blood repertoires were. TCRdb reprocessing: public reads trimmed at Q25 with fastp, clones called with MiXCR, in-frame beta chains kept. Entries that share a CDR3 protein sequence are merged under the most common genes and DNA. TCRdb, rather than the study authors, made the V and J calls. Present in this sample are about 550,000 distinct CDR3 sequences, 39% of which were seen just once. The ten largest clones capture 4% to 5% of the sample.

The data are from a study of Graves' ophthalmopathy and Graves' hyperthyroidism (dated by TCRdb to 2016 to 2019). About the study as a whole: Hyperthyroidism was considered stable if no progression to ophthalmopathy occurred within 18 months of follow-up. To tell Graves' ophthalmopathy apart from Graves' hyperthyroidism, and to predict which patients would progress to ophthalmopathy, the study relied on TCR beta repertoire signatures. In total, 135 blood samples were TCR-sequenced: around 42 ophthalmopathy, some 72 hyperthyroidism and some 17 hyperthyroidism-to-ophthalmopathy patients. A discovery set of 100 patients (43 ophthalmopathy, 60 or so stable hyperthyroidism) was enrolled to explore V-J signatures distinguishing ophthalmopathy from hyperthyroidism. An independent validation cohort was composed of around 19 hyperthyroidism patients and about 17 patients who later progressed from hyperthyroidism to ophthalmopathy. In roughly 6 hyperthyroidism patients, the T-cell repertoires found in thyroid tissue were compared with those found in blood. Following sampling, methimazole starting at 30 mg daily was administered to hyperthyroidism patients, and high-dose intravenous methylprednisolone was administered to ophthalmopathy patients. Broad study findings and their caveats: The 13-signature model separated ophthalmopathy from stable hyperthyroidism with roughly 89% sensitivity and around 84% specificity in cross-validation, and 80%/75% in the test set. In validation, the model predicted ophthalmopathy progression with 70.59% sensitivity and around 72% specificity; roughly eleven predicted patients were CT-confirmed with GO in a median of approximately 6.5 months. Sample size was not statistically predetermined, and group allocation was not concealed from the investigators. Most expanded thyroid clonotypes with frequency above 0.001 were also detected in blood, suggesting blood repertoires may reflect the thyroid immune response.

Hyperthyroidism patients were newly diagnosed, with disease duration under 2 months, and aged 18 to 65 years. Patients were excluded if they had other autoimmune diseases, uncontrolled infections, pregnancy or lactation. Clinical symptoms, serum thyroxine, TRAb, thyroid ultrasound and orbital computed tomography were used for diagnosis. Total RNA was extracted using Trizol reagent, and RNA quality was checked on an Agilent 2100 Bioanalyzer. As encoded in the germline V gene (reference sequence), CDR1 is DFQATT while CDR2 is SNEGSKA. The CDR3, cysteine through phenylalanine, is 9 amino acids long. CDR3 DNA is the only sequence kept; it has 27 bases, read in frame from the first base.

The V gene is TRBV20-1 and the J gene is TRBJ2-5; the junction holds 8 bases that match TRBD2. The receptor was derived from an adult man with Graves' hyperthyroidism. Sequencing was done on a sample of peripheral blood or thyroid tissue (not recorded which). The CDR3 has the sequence CSATQGTSF. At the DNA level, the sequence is TGCAGTGCTACCCAAGGGACTAGCTTC.